Presented here are 14 T cell receptor beta chains from one specimen sequenced in a study of identical twins. TCRdb reanalysed the 5' RACE reads using MiXCR and keeps one entry per CDR3 protein. The profile covers hundreds of thousands of distinct CDR3 sequences, with approximately 8% appearing a single time and less than 2.5% taken by the ten largest. The same data also contributed to another study, on yellow fever vaccine responses in identical twins.

Material for sequencing was memory (CD45RO+) T cells sorted from blood. Source of these receptors: a woman under 30 in good health.

There are many counts of this clonotype. The CDR3 bases are TGTGCCAGCAGCGCACTAGCTGTGAGCTCCTACGAGCAGTACTTC. Protein sequence: CASSALAVSSYEQYF. J is TRBJ2-7 and V is TRBV7-8, with D possibly being TRBD2 (6 bases). V was clipped by 5 bases and J by 0 bases, with 14 bases between them. CDR1 and CDR2 from the germline V gene are SGHVS and FQNEAQ. The CDR3 length is 15 residues.

In its sample, this clonotype was seen a few times. This chain links TRBV5-1 with TRBJ2-1; perhaps TRBD2 as D (5 bases). The CDR3 has 15 residues. CDR1 and CDR2 (germline): SGHRS, YFSETQ. V lost 2 bases and J 2 bases, leaving 11 bases between the germline ends. This chain's CDR3 is CASSFDGSPYNEQFF. The DNA for the CDR3 is TGCGCCAGCAGCTTTGATGGGAGTCCCTACAATGAGCAGTTCTTC.

At least ten counts were recorded for this clonotype. The chain combines TRBV14 with TRBJ1-4; D not certain. Trimming removed 0 bases from V and 6 bases from J, with 8 bases in between. Germline CDR1 and CDR2: SGHDN and FVKESK. The length of the CDR3 is 14 residues. The CDR3 loop is CASSQDAGHEKLFF. CDR3 in DNA: TGTGCCAGCAGCCAAGATGCCGGACATGAAAAACTGTTTTTT.

This clonotype was seen at least ten times. The chain couples TRBV14 to TRBJ2-7; the D is unclear. This CDR3 region has 11 residues. The germline V gene encodes CDR1 SGHDN and CDR2 FVKESK. Trimming shortened V by 4 bases and J by 7 bases, and 8 bases separated the two germline ends. As DNA, the CDR3 is TGTGCCAGCAGCCGCTATAAGGAGCAGTACTTC. This codes for CASSRYKEQYF.

This clonotype has at least ten counts. Written as DNA, the CDR3 is TGTGCCAGCAACCCATTTGGACAAATGAACACTGAAGCTTTCTTT. Translation: CASNPFGQMNTEAFF. The V and J genes are TRBV6-1 and TRBJ1-1; maybe TRBD1 (5 bases). Germline V gives CDR1 MNHNS, CDR2 SASEGT. Trimming removed 7 bases at V and 0 bases at J, with 15 bases between. The CDR3 length is 15 residues.

The chain recombines TRBV27 with TRBJ2-7; TRBD2 matches 11 bases. The CDR3 consists of 15 residues. Germline loops: CDR1 MNHEY, CDR2 SMNVEV (reference sequence). V was pared by 5 bases and J by 7 bases, with 10 bases of the junction left unmatched. The CDR3 coding sequence is TGTGCCAGCAGTCCGATACTAGCGGGAGTGAGGGAGCAGTACTTC. Amino acids: CASSPILAGVREQYF.

This clonotype was detected ten times or more. The chain combines TRBV5-1 with TRBJ2-2; weak D call: TRBD1 (6 bases). Germline V gene lookup returns CDR1 SGHRS and CDR2 YFSETQ. Deletions cut 5 bases from V and 6 bases from J, with 11 bases between. CDR3 size: 13 residues. Here the CDR3 DNA reads TGCGCCAGCAGTCTGGACAGCCCCGGGGAGCTGTTTTTT. Translation: CASSLDSPGELFF.

This sequence joins TRBV4-1 and TRBJ1-5; D unresolved. Trimming cost V 4 bases and J 3 bases, with 10 bases left between them. Per germline, CDR1 MGHRA and CDR2 YSYEKL. The CDR3 sequence is 14 residues long. In DNA, the CDR3 is TGCGCCAGCAGCCCTGGGGTCGTCAATCAGCCCCAGCATTTT. Encoded protein: CASSPGVVNQPQHF.

This clonotype has a handful of counts. The V call is TRBV2, the J call TRBJ2-5; D might be TRBD1 (5 bases). Trimming took off 6 bases at V and 2 bases at J, with 19 bases between the two ends. The germline V gene encodes CDR1 SNHLY and CDR2 FYNNEI. This CDR3 is 16 amino acids long. The DNA for the CDR3 is TGTGCCAGCAGGGATGACGGTCGCAGGGCTCAAGAGACCCAGTACTTC. Translating gives CASRDDGRRAQETQYF.

The CDR3 DNA reads as TGCAGTGCTAGACCCCCCGGGGGTGCCTATGGCTACACCTTC. Translated, it gives CSARPPGGAYGYTF. The J gene is TRBJ1-2, the V gene TRBV20-1, with TRBD1 as a possible D gene (5 bases). This CDR3 comprises 14 residues. Looked up from germline, CDR1 is DFQATT and CDR2 is SNEGSKA (reference sequence). V was cut by 2 bases and J by 4 bases, with 14 bases left in between.

This clonotype was detected many times. The chain is built from TRBV7-9 and TRBJ1-4; 10 bases line up with TRBD1. The V gene end was trimmed by 5 bases and the J gene end by 7 bases; junction bases not matched to a gene: 7. The CDR3 is 15 residues long. From germline, CDR1 is SEHNR and CDR2 FQNEAQ (reference sequence). The CDR3 DNA reads as TGTGCCAGCAGCCCCGACAGGGGGCGGCGTGAAAAACTGTTTTTT. Amino acid sequence: CASSPDRGRREKLFF.

The chain is built from TRBV3-1 and TRBJ2-2; 12 nucleotides match TRBD2. J was trimmed by 7 bases and V by 2 bases; bases with no gene match: 8. Germline V lookup: CDR1 LGHDT, CDR2 YNNKEL (reference sequence). The CDR3 sequence is 17 residues long. DNA for the CDR3: TGTGCCAGCAGCCAATACCTAGCGGGAGGGCCCCTCGGGGAGCTGTTTTTT. The encoded protein is CASSQYLAGGPLGELFF.

This clonotype was counted only a few times. The V call is TRBV2, the J call TRBJ2-7; TRBD2 is a possible D gene (5 bases). V lost 6 bases to trimming and J lost 3 bases, with 27 bases between them. The CDR3 loop spans 18 amino acids. The V gene's germline CDR1 is SNHLY and CDR2 FYNNEI. The CDR3 sequence is CASSAGDGYRLRSYEQYV. The DNA for the CDR3 is TGTGCCAGCAGCGCGGGTGATGGCTATCGACTTCGGAGCTACGAGCAGTACGTC.

In this sample, this clonotype turned up many times. The rearrangement links TRBV15 to TRBJ1-1; D is ambiguous. The germline gives CDR1 LNHNV, CDR2 YYDKDF (reference sequence). V gave up 0 bases and J gave up 8 bases, with 4 bases separating them. This CDR3 comprises 11 residues. The chain's CDR3 is CATSREEEAFF. The CDR3 DNA follows: TGTGCCACCAGCAGAGAAGAAGAAGCTTTCTTT.